These 8 T cell receptor beta chains were all obtained from the same sample, sequenced in a study of blood T cell repertoires in COVID-19. Using immunoSEQ multiplex PCR, the repertoire was profiled, and TCRdb retains in-frame clones only, with some absent. The repertoire consists of about 200,000 clones, with 84% occurring once and the leading ten covering approximately 5.1%. Specimen: peripheral blood. Receptors originate from a woman in her sixties or seventies with active or convalescent COVID-19.

The rearrangement links TRBV5-3 to TRBJ2-7; 9 positions match TRBD1. TRBV5-3 is identified as an open reading frame with a role that is uncertain. J was trimmed by 3 bases and V by 4 bases; bases with no gene match: 8. This CDR3 has 15 amino acids. This CDR3 reads CARSTHRDRDYEQYF. The DNA of the CDR3 is TGTGCCAGAAGCACCCACCGGGACAGGGACTACGAGCAGTACTTC.

This chain connects TRBV7-9 to TRBJ2-1; 8 nucleotides align to TRBD2. The CDR3 sequence is 14 residues long. The V segment lost 3 bases and the J segment 10 bases; nucleotides outside the gene matches: 8. Germline-derived CDR1 and CDR2 are SEHNR and FQNEAQ (reference sequence). The CDR3 nucleotides read TGTGCCAGCAGCTTGGGACTAGACTCCCTAGAGCAGTTCTTC. Its translation: CASSLGLDSLEQFF.

V usage is TRBV28 and J usage is TRBJ2-7; 7 bases line up with TRBD1. Germline V gives CDR1 MDHEN, CDR2 SYDVKM. This CDR3 region has 12 residues. The V and J ends lost 5 bases and 9 bases, in that order; junction bases with no gene match: 7. The CDR3, as DNA: TGTGCCAGCAGTACAGGGGCCACGCGGCAGTACTTC. Translated, it gives CASSTGATRQYF.

This sequence joins TRBV6-5 and TRBJ2-7; TRBD2 aligns across 10 bases. V shed 5 bases, J shed 2 bases, and the junction held 6 bases outside the gene matches. Germline V gene sequence: CDR1 MNHEY, CDR2 SVGAGI. This CDR3 spans 15 amino acids. The CDR3 spells CASSPASGSAYEQYF. DNA of the CDR3: TGTGCCAGCAGTCCGGCTAGCGGGAGCGCCTACGAGCAGTACTTC.

The chain couples TRBV5-6 to TRBJ2-7; no clear D gene. Germline CDR1 is SGHDT and CDR2 is YYEEEE. This CDR3 contains 16 residues. Trimming took 0 bases from V and 2 from J, leaving 15 bases between them. For the CDR3, the DNA is TGTGCCAGCAGCTTGGCCGGGTCTAGTAGGACCTACGAGCAGTACTTC. Translating gives CASSLAGSSRTYEQYF.

This clone appeared once. This sequence joins TRBV5-1 and TRBJ2-5, with D perhaps TRBD2 (6 bases). Trimming took off 3 bases at V and 5 bases at J, with 14 bases between the two ends. The CDR3 runs to 14 residues. The germline V gene encodes CDR1 SGHRS and CDR2 YFSETQ. CDR3 nucleotide sequence: TGCGCCAGCAGCTCGAGGGCCGGAGGGGAGACCCAGTACTTC. Translation gives CASSSRAGGETQYF.

This clone was picked up many times. V usage is TRBV5-4 and J usage is TRBJ2-5; no firm D call. Trimming cost V 4 bases and J 0 bases, with 4 bases left between them. Per the germline V gene, CDR1 is SGHNT and CDR2 is YYREEE (reference sequence). This CDR3 has 12 amino acids. The CDR3 DNA reads as TGTGCCAGCAGCCCGTACCAAGAGACCCAGTACTTC. Translated, it gives CASSPYQETQYF.

V and J are TRBV28 and TRBJ2-7; TRBD2 agrees at 13 bases. The germline CDR1 and CDR2 sequences are MDHEN and SYDVKM. With 4 bases clipped from V and 5 bases from J, the junction kept 5 bases outside the gene matches. CDR3 length: 15 residues. The CDR3 coding sequence is TGTGCCAGCAGTTCCGGGACTAGCGGGACCGACGAGCAGTACTTC. This gives the protein CASSSGTSGTDEQYF.